Following are 10 T cell receptor beta chains from one sample sequenced in a study of cytotoxic CD8 clonotypes in ibrutinib-treated CLL. This table comes from immunoSEQ multiplex PCR, and its TCRdb copy is limited to in-frame clones, with some not included. The top ten hold roughly 7.1% of the sample, which has 70,000 to 85,000 clones, over 75% seen once. Source: PBMCs, taken at disease progression, from a patient treated with ibrutinib. These receptors were taken from a human donor with chronic lymphocytic leukemia.

The V gene is TRBV20-1, the J gene TRBJ2-1; a weak D match, TRBD2 (6 bases). This CDR3 contains 11 residues. Trimming took 7 bases from V and 6 from J, leaving 10 bases between them. Germline V CDR1 and CDR2: DFQATT, SNEGSKA (reference sequence). The CDR3 DNA follows: TGCAGTGGGATTAGCGGCAATGAGCAGTTCTTC. As protein: CSGISGNEQFF.

This clone has more than one count but fewer than ten. This chain links TRBV18 with TRBJ1-5; the match to TRBD1 covers 7 bases. The V and J ends lost 1 base and 4 bases, in that order; junction bases with no gene match: 1. CDR1 KGHSH and CDR2 LQKENI come from the germline V gene. The CDR3 covers 14 residues. CDR3 DNA: TGTGCCAGCTCACCACGACAGGGTAATCAGCCCCAGCATTTT. It yields the protein CASSPRQGNQPQHF.

J is TRBJ2-3 and V is TRBV7-2; D call uncertain. The CDR3 has 13 amino acids. V lost 5 bases, J lost 6 bases, and 12 bases lay in between. Germline lookup yields CDR1 SGHTA and CDR2 FQGNSA. In nucleotides, the CDR3 is TGTGCCAGCAGCAAATACCGGCGGGATACGCAGTATTTT. Amino acids: CASSKYRRDTQYF.

The rearrangement joins TRBV5-1 to TRBJ2-1; D perhaps matches TRBD2 (5 bases). Germline values: CDR1 SGHRS, CDR2 YFSETQ. Trimming removed 2 bases from V and 1 base from J, with 10 bases in between. The CDR3 runs 15 residues. This CDR3 reads CASSFGGRSYNEQFF. CDR3 DNA sequence: TGCGCCAGCAGCTTCGGCGGGCGGTCCTACAATGAGCAGTTCTTC. Full variable domain (outside the CDR3, taken from reference TRBV5-1 and TRBJ2-1): KAGVTQTPRYLIKTRGQQVTLSCSPISGHRSVSWYQQTPGQGLQFLFEYFSETQRNKGNFPGRFSGRQFSNSRSEMNVSTLELGDSALYLCASSFGGRSYNEQFFGPGTRLTVL.

The chain combines TRBV10-3 with TRBJ2-5; possibly TRBD2 for D (6 bases). Trimming removed 2 bases from V and 4 bases from J, with 11 bases in between. Germline loops: CDR1 ENHRY, CDR2 SYGVKD. The CDR3 runs to 14 residues. CDR3 sequence: CAISEAPGRETQYF. Written as DNA, the CDR3 is TGTGCCATCAGTGAGGCCCCCGGGAGAGAGACCCAGTACTTC.

The chain uses TRBV19 and TRBJ2-7; TRBD2 agrees at 11 bases. Germline V lookup: CDR1 LNHDA, CDR2 SQIVND (reference sequence). This CDR3 has 14 amino acids. V lost 7 bases and J lost 1; bases outside the gene matches: 3. CDR3 in amino acids: CASKLAGESYEQYF. The CDR3 nucleotides read TGTGCCAGTAAACTAGCGGGGGAGTCCTACGAGCAGTACTTC.

The J gene is TRBJ2-7, the V gene TRBV11-2, with D tentatively TRBD1 or TRBD2 (5 bases each). This CDR3 is built from 14 residues. V was cut by 5 bases and J by 1 base, with 12 bases left in between. Germline V gene data show CDR1 as SGHAT and CDR2 as FQNNGV. The CDR3 DNA is TGTGCCAGCAGCCTGGGGACGGAGTCCTACGAGCAGTACTTC. Translating it yields CASSLGTESYEQYF. The whole variable domain, remainder taken from reference TRBV11-2 and TRBJ2-7, is EAGVAQSPRYKIIEKRQSVAFWCNPISGHATLYWYQQILGQGPKLLIQFQNNGVVDDSQLPKDRFSAERLKGVDSTLKIQPAKLEDSAVYLCASSLGTESYEQYFGPGTRLTVT.

The genes are TRBV6-1 and TRBJ2-7; D not resolved. Germline CDR1 and CDR2: MNHNS and SASEGT. Trimming cost V 1 base and J 7 bases, with 14 bases left between them. The CDR3 has 14 residues. The CDR3 bases are TGTGCCAGCAGTGAAGGGGTGGGATCGCGGGAGCAGTACTTC. As protein: CASSEGVGSREQYF.

The chain carries TRBV6-5 and TRBJ2-7; D gene unclear. This CDR3 comprises 11 residues. Germline CDR1 reads MNHEY; CDR2 reads SVGAGI. The V end was cut by 6 bases, the J end by 2 bases, with 5 bases between. The CDR3 DNA reads as TGTGCCAGCAGCACTGCCTACGAGCAGTACTTC. This gives the protein CASSTAYEQYF.

V and J are TRBV29-1 and TRBJ1-1; no definite D call. The V end was cut by 6 bases, the J end by 1 base, with 6 bases between. Germline CDR1 SQVTM, CDR2 ANQGSEA. This CDR3 region has 11 residues. The CDR3 here is CSVGKNTEAFF. In nucleotides, the CDR3 is TGCAGCGTGGGAAAGAACACTGAAGCTTTCTTT.